Listed below are T cell receptor beta chains from one sample, sequenced in a study of breast tumors, draining lymph nodes, adjacent tissues. TCRdb processed the multiplex PCR reads anew with MiXCR; each CDR3 protein has one entry. The sample carries nearly 200,000 distinct CDR3 sequences, 31% recorded once. Material: axillary lymph node tissue. These receptors were collected from a female donor with breast cancer. Some clones in this sample may be carry-over from other donors' samples. Each CDR3 is given with its conserved first and last residue. Fields, in order: D gene, V gene, clone size, J gene, CDR3 length, CDR3 DNA, CDR3 protein. D genes are given only for firm matches. A row's size may be missing; if present it is once, few, many or a size class.

TRBD2	TRBV10-2	many	TRBJ2-7	16	TGCGCCACAGACTCGAGCGGGAGGCAAACTACCTATGAGCAGTACTTC	CATDSSGRQTTYEQYF
-	TRBV2	many	TRBJ2-5	14	TGTGCCAGCAGTGAATTAACAGCACAAGAGACCCAGTACTTC	CASSELTAQETQYF
-	TRBV7-8	many	TRBJ2-7	14	TGTGCCAGCACCCAGGGGGGGGAATCCTACGAGCAGTACTTC	CASTQGGESYEQYF
-	TRBV7-9	many	TRBJ2-1	16	TGTGCCAGCAGTTCGCTCAGGGACGGGATATGGAATGAGCAGTTCTTC	CASSSLRDGIWNEQFF
TRBD2	TRBV6-2/TRBV6-3	many	TRBJ2-7	15	TGTGCCAGCAGTCCCTGGACTAGCGGGAGTTACGAGCAGTACTTC	CASSPWTSGSYEQYF
-	TRBV5-4	-	TRBJ1-1	13	TGTGCCAGCAGACCTTGGGACTCTACCCCAGCTTTCTTT	CASRPWDSTPAFF
-	TRBV5-6	many	TRBJ2-3	17	TGTGCCAGCAGCGTAAACCCTACTCATGGAGGCACAGATACGCAGTATTTT	CASSVNPTHGGTDTQYF
-	TRBV24-1	-	TRBJ2-1	16	TGTGCCACCAGTGAGATCGGGAAGGGAACCACAGATACGCAGTTCTTC	CATSEIGKGTTDTQFF
-	TRBV10-3	many	TRBJ1-2	14	TGTGCCATCAGTGAGTCGTGGCAGGGCAATGGCTACACCTTC	CAISESWQGNGYTF
-	TRBV6-1	-	TRBJ1-6	13	TGTGCCAGTAAACAGGGCATGAATTCACCCCTCCACTTT	CASKQGMNSPLHF
-	TRBV11-3	-	TRBJ2-5	15	TGTGCCAGCAGCTTGGACAGTACAGTTGGAGAGACCCAGTACTTC	CASSLDSTVGETQYF
-	TRBV5-6	-	TRBJ2-2	14	TGTGCCAGCAGCGCGACGGGGAACCCCGGGGAGCTGTTTTTT	CASSATGNPGELFF
TRBD2	TRBV20-1	many	TRBJ2-3	22	TGCAGTGCTAGAAAAAATTGGTGGGCTAGCGGGGGACAAAACGCTATTCCAGATACGCAGTATTTT	CSARKNWWASGGQNAIPDTQYF
-	TRBV6-5	many	TRBJ2-7	14	TGTGCCAGCAGTCAGGACAGGACTAACTACGAGCAGTACTTC	CASSQDRTNYEQYF
-	TRBV24-1	-	TRBJ1-5	13	TGTGCCACCAGTCGGGACGGCAATCAGCCCCAGCATTTT	CATSRDGNQPQHF
-	TRBV25-1	-	TRBJ1-4	14	TGTGCCAGCAGTGAATACGGAGCTAATGAAAAGCTGTTTTTT	CASSEYGANEKLFF
-	TRBV20-1	-	TRBJ1-1	15	TGCAGTGCTAGAGATCGTGGCGCTCCGGGCACTGAAGCTTTCTTT	CSARDRGAPGTEAFF
-	TRBV6-5	few	TRBJ1-1	14	TGTGCCAGCAGTTACCACAGGGTAGCAACTGAAGCTTTCTTT	CASSYHRVATEAFF